The present TCR beta chain was sequenced within a study of T cell clonality in common variable immunodeficiency. Broader study findings: In common variable immunodeficiency, TCR beta chains reportedly carried fewer deletions and N-nucleotide insertions.

Germline assignment: CDR1 SGHRS and CDR2 YFSETQ. The CDR3 totals 15 residues. Germline trimming cut 4 bases from V and 2 bases from J; bases unmatched to any gene: 6. Libraries were prepared by immunoSEQ multiplex PCR; TCRdb keeps only in-frame clonotypes and omits some of them. The sample has about 5,000 clones, none seen only once. As regards this clone: The antigen remains undetermined. The read terminates 3 residues before the CDR3 end, so the remaining end is supplied by the germline J gene.

The rearrangement links TRBV5-1 to TRBJ2-3; TRBD1 aligns across 8 bases. The sequencing sample was made of peripheral blood mononuclear cells. The receptor was derived from a human donor with common variable immunodeficiency. CDR3 bases read: TGCGCCAGCAGCCCACCGGGACAGGACACAGATACG. It translates to CASSPPGQDTDT. The full CDR3 protein is CASSPPGQDTDTQYF.